Presented here are 30 T cell receptor beta chains from one specimen sequenced in a study of regulatory T cells in long-lasting Graves disease. Sequencing libraries for TCR beta were prepared with iRepertoire HTBI primers and Arm-PCR of CDR3 regions. TCRdb processed the multiplex PCR reads anew with MiXCR; each CDR3 protein has one entry. Of fewer than 450,000 distinct CDR3 sequences in the sample, around 20% were seen once. The time point here: persistent/refractory GD, antithyroid drugs over 5 years with positive TRAb. Generation of the TCR library employed RNA extracted from PBMCs. The starting material was peripheral blood mononuclear cells (PBMCs), obtained when the disease was refractory, from a patient treated with antithyroid drugs. Receptors were obtained from a female donor with Graves disease.

As to this clonotype: This may stem from a read error, because a much larger clone lies one nucleotide away. The chain recombines TRBV2 with TRBJ1-1; no clear D gene. CDR1 is SNHLY, CDR2 FYNNEI, per germline. The CDR3 runs 12 residues. Trimming removed 7 bases from V and 10 bases from J, with 16 bases in between. CDR3 DNA: TGTGCCAGCATTCCTCCTCGGGGTGGAGCTTTCTTT. It is translated as CASIPPRGGAFF.

The table lists this clonotype with a few counts. The rearrangement joins TRBV24-1 to TRBJ2-1, with D possibly TRBD2 on 5 matching bases. The germline gives CDR1 KGHDR, CDR2 SFDVKD. Trimming cost V 3 bases and J 10 bases, with 12 bases left between them. The CDR3 has 13 amino acids. This chain's CDR3 is CATSDQRGLEQFF. The CDR3 DNA reads TGTGCCACCAGTGATCAGCGAGGGCTGGAGCAGTTCTTC.

This clonotype occurred a few times. The chain links TRBV20-1 to TRBJ1-1, with 7 bases aligning to TRBD1. CDR1 and CDR2 (germline): DFQATT, SNEGSKA (reference sequence). The CDR3 extends over 12 amino acids. The V gene end was trimmed by 3 bases and the J gene end by 3 bases; junction bases not matched to a gene: 1. The CDR3: CSARRGHTEAFF. The CDR3, as DNA: TGCAGTGCTAGGAGGGGGCACACTGAAGCTTTCTTT.

At least ten counts were recorded for this clonotype. This chain connects TRBV28 to TRBJ1-2; no clear D gene. The V gene lost 9 bases and the J gene lost 8 bases, with 13 bases spanning the gap. Germline V CDR1 and CDR2: MDHEN, SYDVKM. CDR3 size: 11 residues. In nucleotides, the CDR3 is TGTGCCAGTCCAGGACCGGCGGGCTACACCTTC. Encoded protein: CASPGPAGYTF.

This clonotype was seen a few times. The rearrangement uses TRBV6-1 and TRBJ2-7; D is perhaps TRBD1 (5 bases). The CDR3 is 18 amino acids. V lost 6 bases to trimming and J lost 0 bases, with 24 bases between them. Germline V gives CDR1 MNHNS, CDR2 SASEGT. The chain's CDR3 is CASRGVSSPHPGSYEQYF. CDR3 coding DNA: TGTGCCAGCAGAGGGGTTTCGTCTCCCCACCCTGGCTCCTACGAGCAGTACTTC.

The chain employs TRBV27 and TRBJ1-6, with D unresolved. Deletions cut 5 bases from V and 9 bases from J, with 11 bases between. The V gene's germline CDR1 is MNHEY and CDR2 SMNVEV (reference sequence). The CDR3 sequence is 13 residues long. CDR3 sequence (DNA): TGTGCCAGCAGTGTTTGGGTGGGTTCACCCCTCCACTTT. Its protein product is CASSVWVGSPLHF.

The J gene is TRBJ1-2, the V gene TRBV5-1; TRBD1 might be the D (6 bases). This CDR3 is built from 16 residues. V was clipped by 4 bases and J by 0 bases, with 16 bases between them. The V gene's germline CDR1 is SGHRS and CDR2 YFSETQ. The CDR3 DNA sequence: TGCGCCAGCAGCGCTGTGGGAAGGACAGCTAACTATGGCTACACCTTC. Protein product: CASSAVGRTANYGYTF.

This clonotype was recorded many times. This chain's CDR3 is CAWALGGRTEAFF. Here the CDR3 DNA reads TGTGCCTGGGCTCTAGGGGGCAGGACTGAAGCTTTCTTT. J is TRBJ1-1 and V is TRBV30; 7 bases map to TRBD1. The CDR3 covers 13 residues. Looked up from germline, CDR1 is GTSNPN and CDR2 is SVGIG (reference sequence). The V gene end was trimmed by 5 bases and the J gene end by 5 bases; junction bases not matched to a gene: 8.

In this sample, this clonotype turned up a few times. The V call is TRBV28, the J call TRBJ2-4; 8 bases are shared with TRBD1. Germline loops: CDR1 MDHEN, CDR2 SYDVKM. V was clipped by 4 bases and J by 6 bases; unmatched bases: 5. The CDR3 sequence is 14 residues long. CDR3 sequence: CASSSPRGLNIQYF. The CDR3 DNA follows: TGTGCCAGCAGTTCGCCCAGGGGGCTAAACATTCAGTACTTC.

This clonotype has a single count. The V and J genes are TRBV29-1 and TRBJ2-3, with D possibly TRBD2 on 7 matching bases. Germline CDR1 SQVTM, CDR2 ANQGSEA. The CDR3 covers 19 residues. The V and J ends lost 1 base and 2 bases respectively, with 25 bases between them. The CDR3 nucleotides are TGCAGCGTTGAAGTATTCGCTAGACGTAGGGGGGGATCCACAGATACGCAGTATTTT. Amino acids: CSVEVFARRRGGSTDTQYF.

The sample holds one count of this clonotype. V and J are TRBV10-3 and TRBJ1-5; TRBD1 agrees at 7 bases. Germline V CDR1 and CDR2: ENHRY, SYGVKD. The V segment lost 3 bases and the J segment 2 bases; nucleotides outside the gene matches: 7. CDR3 length equals 16 residues. CDR3 DNA sequence: TGTGCCATCAGTGAAAACAGGGGTTCGGGCAATCAGCCCCAGCATTTT. As protein: CAISENRGSGNQPQHF.

This clonotype showed up many times. The chain couples TRBV11-2 to TRBJ1-2, with D perhaps TRBD1 (5 bases). This CDR3 is 15 amino acids long. V was pared by 5 bases and J by 4 bases, with 17 bases between. Germline assignment: CDR1 SGHAT and CDR2 FQNNGV. CDR3 protein: CASSPWDQRGYGYTF. Written as DNA, the CDR3 is TGTGCCAGCAGCCCCTGGGACCAACGAGGCTATGGCTACACCTTC.

This clonotype showed up just a few times. J is TRBJ1-1 and V is TRBV6-2 or TRBV6-3; D not resolved. Per the germline V gene, CDR1 is MNHEY and CDR2 is SVGEGT. Between the trimmed V and J ends, which lost 5 bases and 0 bases, there was a span of 13 bases. The CDR3 sequence is 15 residues long. The DNA of the CDR3 is TGTGCCAGCAGTCGGGCAGGAGTCATGAACACTGAAGCTTTCTTT. Amino acids: CASSRAGVMNTEAFF.

The table lists this clonotype with many counts. The V call is TRBV28, the J call TRBJ1-2; 7 bases map to TRBD1. The CDR3 is 15 amino acids. V was pared by 5 bases and J by 1 base, with 7 bases of the junction left unmatched. The germline gives CDR1 MDHEN, CDR2 SYDVKM. DNA for the CDR3: TGTGCCAGCAGTCCCCTGGACAGGATTAACTATGGCTACACCTTC. It translates to CASSPLDRINYGYTF.

This chain links TRBV20-1 with TRBJ2-1; no reliable D call. Trimming removed 3 bases at V and 4 bases at J, with 16 bases between. Per the germline V gene, CDR1 is DFQATT and CDR2 is SNEGSKA (reference sequence). The CDR3 totals 15 residues. CDR3 DNA sequence: TGCAGTGCTAGTATATCGGCTGTTTCGTACAATGAGCAGTTCTTC. Its protein is CSASISAVSYNEQFF.

This clonotype has ten or more counts. CDR3: CASSSSVGETQYF. DNA for the CDR3: TGTGCCAGCAGCTCTAGTGTGGGTGAGACCCAGTACTTC. This chain links TRBV11-2 with TRBJ2-5; D is unresolved. V lost 4 bases to trimming and J lost 5 bases, with 11 bases between them. CDR3 length: 13 amino acids. The V gene's germline CDR1 is SGHAT and CDR2 FQNNGV.

The rearrangement links TRBV7-2 to TRBJ2-7; 8 nucleotides line up with TRBD2. V shed 10 bases, J shed 1 base, and the junction held 9 bases outside the gene matches. Germline V CDR1 and CDR2: SGHTA, FQGNSA. This CDR3 has 14 residues. CDR3 region: CATRARLASYEQYF. CDR3 in DNA: TGTGCCACCAGGGCGCGACTAGCGTCCTACGAGCAGTACTTC.

This clonotype has ten or more counts. This chain joins TRBV6-1 and TRBJ2-7; TRBD1 aligns across 7 bases. With 6 bases clipped from V and 7 bases from J, the junction kept 6 bases outside the gene matches. Germline V gene lookup returns CDR1 MNHNS and CDR2 SASEGT. This CDR3 region has 12 residues. The DNA of the CDR3 is TGTGCCAGCAGAAAGGGGGCTCGAGAGCAGTACTTC. Translated: CASRKGAREQYF.

This clonotype showed up many times. V is TRBV2 and J is TRBJ2-7; D possibly matches TRBD1 or TRBD2 (5 bases each). V was clipped by 1 base and J by 6 bases, with 16 bases between them. This CDR3 comprises 15 residues. CDR1 and CDR2 from the germline V gene are SNHLY and FYNNEI. This CDR3 is CASSEGGTALGEQYF. The CDR3 region has the DNA TGTGCCAGCAGTGAAGGGGGGACGGCGCTGGGCGAGCAGTACTTC.

This chain uses TRBV14 with TRBJ2-7; D unresolved. Germline-derived CDR1 and CDR2 are SGHDN and FVKESK. Between the trimmed V and J ends, which lost 4 bases and 6 bases, there was a span of 13 bases. The CDR3 extends over 13 amino acids. This CDR3 is CASSLIELGEQYF. In DNA, the CDR3 is TGTGCCAGCAGCCTTATCGAACTCGGCGAGCAGTACTTC.

This clonotype has only a few counts. The V gene is TRBV12-5, the J gene TRBJ1-3; D possibly corresponds to TRBD1 (5 bases). V was clipped by 4 bases and J by 3 bases, with 19 bases between them. The length of the CDR3 is 17 residues. CDR1 is LGHNT and CDR2 is FRNRAP in the germline V gene. The CDR3 protein is CASGSPGQGWGGNTIYF. The CDR3 DNA follows: TGTGCTAGTGGTTCCCCCGGTCAGGGCTGGGGTGGAAACACCATATATTTT.

The chain employs TRBV6-1 and TRBJ2-7, with D tentatively TRBD2 (5 bases). This CDR3 spans 12 amino acids. Deletions cut 6 bases from V and 3 bases from J, with 9 bases between. Germline V gives CDR1 MNHNS, CDR2 SASEGT. The CDR3 here is CASRFGGYEQYF. CDR3 coding DNA: TGTGCCAGCAGGTTCGGAGGCTACGAGCAGTACTTC.

This clonotype was picked up many times. The chain couples TRBV12-5 to TRBJ2-5, with a possible D match to TRBD1 (5 bases). V lost 6 bases to trimming and J lost 2 bases, with 7 bases between them. This CDR3 is 12 amino acids long. CDR1 is LGHNT, CDR2 FRNRAP, per germline. The CDR3 nucleotides are TGTGCTAGTGGGACAGTGCAAGAGACCCAGTACTTC. This codes for CASGTVQETQYF.

A note on this clonotype: A much larger clone is a single base away; this may be a read error. The V call is TRBV13, the J call TRBJ2-7; 7 bases fit TRBD1. The germline gives CDR1 PRHDT, CDR2 FYEKMQ (reference sequence). This CDR3 comprises 16 residues. The CDR3 region has the DNA TGTGCCAGCAGCATCCGACAGGGCAGTCTTTCCTACGAGCAGCACTTC. Translating gives CASSIRQGSLSYEQHF. Looking up the rest from reference TRBV13 and TRBJ2-7 gives the full variable domain: AAGVIQSPRHLIKEKRETATLKCYPIPRHDTVYWYQQGPGQDPQFLISFYEKMQSDKGSIPDRFSAQQFSDYHSELNMSSLELGDSALYFCASSIRQGSLSYEQHFGPGTRLTVT.

The J gene is TRBJ2-4, the V gene TRBV7-9; 7 bases are shared with TRBD1. Trimming cost V 7 bases and J 3 bases; bases outside gene matches: 6. The germline gives CDR1 SEHNR, CDR2 FQNEAQ (reference sequence). The CDR3 contains 14 residues. The CDR3 DNA reads as TGTGCCAGCAAAGGGGGCAGGGACAAAAACATTCAGTACTTC. This sequence encodes CASKGGRDKNIQYF.

This clonotype was recorded many times. J is TRBJ1-1 and V is TRBV28, with 8 bases matching TRBD1. V trimming: 3 bases; J trimming: 1 base; junction bases outside the gene matches: 10. This CDR3 is 17 amino acids long. Per germline, CDR1 MDHEN and CDR2 SYDVKM. The CDR3: CASSFPRTGSWNTEAFF. The CDR3 region has the DNA TGTGCCAGCAGTTTTCCCAGGACAGGGTCCTGGAACACTGAAGCTTTCTTT.

V usage is TRBV30 and J usage is TRBJ1-6, with D unresolved. CDR1 is GTSNPN and CDR2 is SVGIG in the germline V gene (reference sequence). This CDR3 has 14 amino acids. The germline V and J ends were trimmed by 3 bases and 10 bases, with 16 bases remaining between them. CDR3 amino acids: CAWRFLGFGSPLHF. The CDR3 DNA sequence: TGTGCCTGGAGGTTTTTGGGGTTCGGATCACCCCTCCACTTT.

The chain couples TRBV5-1 to TRBJ2-7; 12 bases fit TRBD2. This CDR3 spans 18 amino acids. CDR1 and CDR2 (germline): SGHRS, YFSETQ. V was clipped by 0 bases and J by 3 bases; unmatched bases: 10. The CDR3 DNA is TGCGCCAGCAGCTTGGAGGGCCTAGCGGGAGGGCCTAACTACGAGCAGTACTTC. Translating gives CASSLEGLAGGPNYEQYF.

This clonotype was seen a few times. Being one base from a much bigger clone, this may be a read error. V usage is TRBV28 and J usage is TRBJ1-4, with D unclear. This CDR3 has 14 residues. The V gene lost 5 bases and the J gene lost 6 bases, with 13 bases spanning the gap. Germline CDR1 reads MDHEN; CDR2 reads SYDVKM. CDR3 sequence reads: CASSEVKAYEKLFF. The DNA for the CDR3 is TGTGCCAGCAGTGAGGTAAAGGCCTATGAAAAACTGTTTTTT. Full variable domain (outside the CDR3, taken from reference TRBV28 and TRBJ1-4): DVKVTQSSRYLVKRTGEKVFLECVQDMDHENMFWYRQDPGLGLRLIYFSYDVKMKEKGDIPEGYSVSREKKERFSLILESASTNQTSMYLCASSEVKAYEKLFFGSGTQLSVL.

This clonotype was observed many times. The junction shows a germline mismatch at one end, possibly a read error. This chain connects TRBV12-3 or TRBV12-4 to TRBJ1-5, with D possibly TRBD1 on 6 matching bases. This CDR3 spans 13 amino acids. This CDR3 is CASGGAGNHPQHF. CDR3 nucleotides: TGTGCCAGCGGGGGCGCGGGCAATCACCCCCAGCATTTT.